The rows below give T cell receptor beta chains drawn from one sample of a study of T cell repertoires in cytomegalovirus infection. TCRdb ran MiXCR on the reads and lists one entry per CDR3 protein. Found here are 480,000 or so distinct CDR3 sequences, about 11% of them singletons; the top ten hold more than 8.5%. Sequencing input: PBMCs. These receptors were obtained from a human donor in good health (CMV status not recorded). Some clones in this sample may be carry-over from other donors' samples. The CDR3 runs from the conserved cysteine through the conserved F or W. Some rows mark clone size as missing; the rest say once, few, many or name a class of expanded clone.

clone_size	j_call	v_call	cdr3_aa
many	TRBJ2-3	TRBV4-2	CASSQAGNAPDTQYF
many	TRBJ2-2	TRBV11-2	CASSPRGNTGELFF
-	TRBJ1-1	TRBV19	CASTFRGLNTEAFF
many	TRBJ2-7	TRBV2	CASIPDRASSYEQYF
many	TRBJ2-3	TRBV10-3	CAISEPGADTQYF
few	TRBJ1-5	TRBV2	CASRDRGIGNQPQHF
many	TRBJ1-6	TRBV20-1	CSALRGQGNSPLHF
few	TRBJ2-7	TRBV20-1	CSAIWDRGGEQYF
-	TRBJ2-5	TRBV15	CATSRGGAGETQYF
many	TRBJ2-1	TRBV28	CASSSGAREFF
many	TRBJ1-4	TRBV7-9	CASSLGDRENEKLFF
-	TRBJ2-3	TRBV20-1	CSARSGGSTDTQYF
many	TRBJ1-1	TRBV27	CASSLRAAPDRAFF
few	TRBJ2-7	TRBV29-1	CSVEDLSYEQYF
many	TRBJ2-2	TRBV10-3	CAISVRDLAGGPGTGELFF
many	TRBJ1-2	TRBV7-7	CASSSRTRLYGYTF
few	TRBJ2-7	TRBV20-1	CSARDPSGVSSYEQYF